The 19 T cell receptor beta chains presented below share a single source sample, sequenced in a study of lymphopenia after photon versus proton radiotherapy. Profiled with immunoSEQ multiplex PCR; TCRdb holds only in-frame clones, not every one. Of about 35,000 clones in the sample, about 90% are singletons; the top ten hold approximately 14%. This sample comprised peripheral blood, obtained from a patient treated with photon-based radiotherapy. The receptors come from a man aged 55 to 70 with cholangiocarcinoma.

The V call is TRBV7-9, the J call TRBJ1-2; the match to TRBD1 covers 10 bases. V lost 8 bases to trimming and J lost 0 bases; unmatched junction nucleotides: 3. The CDR3 extends over 14 amino acids. CDR1 and CDR2 (germline): SEHNR, FQNEAQ (reference sequence). CDR3 DNA sequence: TGTGCCAGCGGGGGGACAGGGGCTAACTATGGCTACACCTTC. Encoded protein: CASGGTGANYGYTF.

J is TRBJ2-7 and V is TRBV27; 9 positions match TRBD1. J lost 6 bases, V lost 6 bases, and 12 bases had no gene match. The CDR3 length is 15 residues. The germline CDR1 and CDR2 sequences are MNHEY and SMNVEV (reference sequence). In DNA form, the CDR3 reads TGTGCCAGCAGGGGGGTGGGACAGGGTAAGGGCGAGCAGTACTTC. It translates to CASRGVGQGKGEQYF.

The table lists this clone with a count of one. The chain joins TRBV6-5 to TRBJ2-5; 9 nucleotides match TRBD1. Trimming at V came to 9 bases and at J to 5 bases, leaving 10 bases not matched to a gene. The CDR3 loop spans 14 amino acids. Germline V lookup: CDR1 MNHEY, CDR2 SVGAGI. The CDR3 protein is CARRGTGRWETQYF. For the CDR3, the DNA is TGTGCCAGACGAGGGACAGGGCGGTGGGAGACCCAGTACTTC.

The V gene is TRBV11-3, the J gene TRBJ2-3, with 11 bases that match TRBD2. V lost 6 bases and J lost 3; bases outside the gene matches: 5. The germline V gene encodes CDR1 SGHNT and CDR2 YENEEA. This CDR3 spans 15 amino acids. This CDR3 reads CASSQLAGETDTQYF. The CDR3 DNA is TGTGCCAGCAGTCAACTAGCGGGAGAGACAGATACGCAGTATTTT.

This clone was seen a single time. The chain couples TRBV5-1 to TRBJ1-4; possible D gene TRBD1, 5 bases. The V end lost 5 bases, the J end lost 4 bases, and 12 bases lay between the germline ends. The CDR3 runs 14 residues. CDR1 and CDR2 (germline): SGHRS, YFSETQ. This CDR3 reads CASSGLGVNEKLFF. The CDR3 coding sequence is TGCGCCAGCAGTGGATTAGGGGTTAATGAAAAACTGTTTTTT.

This sequence joins TRBV5-1 and TRBJ2-7; possible D gene TRBD2, 5 bases. CDR1 and CDR2 from the germline V gene are SGHRS and YFSETQ. CDR3 size: 14 residues. The V gene lost 4 bases and the J gene lost 1 base, with 12 bases spanning the gap. The CDR3 sequence is CASSHTRDSYEQYF. The DNA for the CDR3 is TGCGCCAGCAGCCACACTCGGGATTCCTACGAGCAGTACTTC.

The chain is built from TRBV7-2 and TRBJ2-2, with a possible D match to TRBD2 (6 bases). The CDR3 extends over 16 amino acids. V lost 6 bases and J 0 bases, leaving 14 bases between the germline ends. The germline CDR1 and CDR2 sequences are SGHTA and FQGNSA. The CDR3 nucleotides are TGTGCCAGCAGGGACCTGCGGGGATCGAACACCGGGGAGCTGTTTTTT. It translates to CASRDLRGSNTGELFF.

This clone is medium-sized within its sample. V is TRBV9 and J is TRBJ1-3; no definite D call. The germline V and J ends were trimmed by 4 bases and 3 bases, with 11 bases remaining between them. The CDR3 runs 14 residues. CDR1 is SGDLS and CDR2 is YYNGEE in the germline V gene. The DNA for the CDR3 is TGTGCCAGCAGCCCGGCCGGGGTTGGAAACACCATATATTTT. This gives the protein CASSPAGVGNTIYF. Based on the CDR3 plus reference TRBV9 and TRBJ1-3, the full variable domain is DSGVTQTPKHLITATGQRVTLRCSPRSGDLSVYWYQQSLDQGLQFLIQYYNGEERAKGNILERFSAQQFPDLHSELNLSSLELGDSALYFCASSPAGVGNTIYFGEGSWLTVV.

The gene calls are TRBV7-8 and TRBJ2-1; 14 bases line up with TRBD2. CDR3 length: 17 residues. Losses at the gene ends were 5 bases for V and 6 bases for J; bases not matched to a gene: 9. Germline CDR1 and CDR2: SGHVS and FQNEAQ. The chain's CDR3 is CASSTRTSGGWVNEQFF. The CDR3 DNA is TGTGCCAGCAGCACCCGGACTAGCGGGGGGTGGGTCAATGAGCAGTTCTTC.

The chain uses TRBV19 and TRBJ2-1; tentative D call: TRBD1 (6 bases). The germline CDR1 and CDR2 sequences are LNHDA and SQIVND (reference sequence). The germline V and J ends were trimmed by 3 bases and 0 bases, with 30 bases remaining between them. The CDR3 extends over 22 amino acids. The CDR3 DNA sequence: TGTGCCAGTAGTATCTGGGGTGGGGGCGGACTTATGGACCAGAGCTCCTACAATGAGCAGTTCTTC. Translation: CASSIWGGGGLMDQSSYNEQFF.

This chain uses TRBV28 with TRBJ1-2; TRBD1 might be the D (6 bases). This CDR3 comprises 15 residues. V was shortened by 4 bases and J by 5 bases, with 17 bases between the two germline ends. Germline V CDR1 and CDR2: MDHEN, SYDVKM. CDR3 sequence (DNA): TGTGCCAGCAGTTCCCAGGGGCAGCCAACATATGGCTACACCTTC. Translating gives CASSSQGQPTYGYTF.

The J gene is TRBJ2-1, the V gene TRBV4-3, with TRBD1 matching over 7 bases. V was pared by 1 base and J by 5 bases, with 8 bases of the junction left unmatched. The CDR3 is made up of 16 amino acids. Germline assignment: CDR1 LGHNA and CDR2 YSLEER. CDR3 DNA: TGCGCCAGCAGCCAAGGGTACACTACAGGGGACAATGAGCAGTTCTTC. Translating it yields CASSQGYTTGDNEQFF.

The chain is built from TRBV27 and TRBJ2-1, with TRBD2 identical over 14 bases. CDR3 length equals 18 residues. Trimming took 5 bases from V and 8 from J; bases not matched to a gene: 14. Germline V gene lookup returns CDR1 MNHEY and CDR2 SMNVEV (reference sequence). The CDR3 sequence is CASSPGDLGLAGVDEQFF. The CDR3 DNA reads as TGTGCCAGCAGTCCAGGGGATTTGGGACTAGCGGGAGTAGATGAGCAGTTCTTC.

V usage is TRBV29-1 and J usage is TRBJ1-1; a possible D gene is TRBD1 (5 bases). This CDR3 contains 13 residues. Germline values: CDR1 SQVTM, CDR2 ANQGSEA. The V gene lost 7 bases and the J gene lost 1 base, with 13 bases spanning the gap. CDR3 bases: TGCAGCGCCGAGGCGGGGGGGAACACTGAAGCTTTCTTT. It is translated as CSAEAGGNTEAFF.

This clone showed up just a few times. In DNA form, the CDR3 reads TGTGCCAGTAGTATGCGGCAAGAGACCCAGTACTTC. Protein: CASSMRQETQYF. This chain uses TRBV19 with TRBJ2-5; D not certain. The CDR3 runs 12 residues. Per the germline V gene, CDR1 is LNHDA and CDR2 is SQIVND (reference sequence). V lost 3 bases and J lost 2, with 4 bases in between.

The chain uses TRBV4-1 and TRBJ2-6; 8 bases map to TRBD2. Germline CDR1 and CDR2: MGHRA and YSYEKL. This CDR3 is built from 14 residues. The CDR3 sequence is CALSGSSGANVLTF. The CDR3 coding sequence is TGCGCGCTGAGCGGGAGTTCTGGGGCCAACGTCCTGACTTTC.

This clone was seen a few times. The chain combines TRBV7-8 with TRBJ2-7; 8 nucleotides align to TRBD2. V lost 3 bases to trimming and J lost 0 bases; unmatched junction nucleotides: 7. Germline-derived CDR1 and CDR2 are SGHVS and FQNEAQ. The CDR3 totals 16 residues. CDR3: CASSLEGLGFSYEQYF. The DNA for the CDR3 is TGTGCCAGCAGCTTGGAGGGACTAGGTTTCTCCTACGAGCAGTACTTC.

The chain recombines TRBV10-3 with TRBJ1-2, with 7 positions matching TRBD1. Per the germline V gene, CDR1 is ENHRY and CDR2 is SYGVKD. The CDR3 has 13 residues. Germline trimming cut 4 bases from V and 8 bases from J; bases unmatched to any gene: 7. The CDR3 spells CAISVEGAEGYTF. In DNA form, the CDR3 reads TGTGCCATCAGTGTGGAGGGGGCGGAAGGCTACACCTTC.

The table lists this clone with a few counts. The chain employs TRBV28 and TRBJ1-5; 10 bases align to TRBD1. The length of the CDR3 is 16 residues. After removal of 6 bases from V and 7 bases from J, the junction contained 12 bases not matched to a gene. The V gene's germline CDR1 is MDHEN and CDR2 SYDVKM. The CDR3 reads CASRPGTGVGRQPQHF. CDR3 coding DNA: TGTGCCAGCAGGCCCGGGACAGGGGTGGGGCGGCAGCCCCAGCATTTT.